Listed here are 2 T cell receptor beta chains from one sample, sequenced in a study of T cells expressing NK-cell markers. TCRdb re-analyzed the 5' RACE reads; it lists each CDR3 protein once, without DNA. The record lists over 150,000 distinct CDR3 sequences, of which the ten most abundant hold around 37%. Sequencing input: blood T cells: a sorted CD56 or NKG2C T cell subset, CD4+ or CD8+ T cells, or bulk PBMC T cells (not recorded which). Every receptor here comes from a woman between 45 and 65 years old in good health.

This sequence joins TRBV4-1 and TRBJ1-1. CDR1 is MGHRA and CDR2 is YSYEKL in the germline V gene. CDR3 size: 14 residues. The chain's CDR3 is CASSPDRGFTEAFF.

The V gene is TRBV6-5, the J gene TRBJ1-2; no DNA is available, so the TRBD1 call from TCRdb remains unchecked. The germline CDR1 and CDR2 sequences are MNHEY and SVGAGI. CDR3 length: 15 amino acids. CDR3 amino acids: CASSYSLGGNYGYTF.